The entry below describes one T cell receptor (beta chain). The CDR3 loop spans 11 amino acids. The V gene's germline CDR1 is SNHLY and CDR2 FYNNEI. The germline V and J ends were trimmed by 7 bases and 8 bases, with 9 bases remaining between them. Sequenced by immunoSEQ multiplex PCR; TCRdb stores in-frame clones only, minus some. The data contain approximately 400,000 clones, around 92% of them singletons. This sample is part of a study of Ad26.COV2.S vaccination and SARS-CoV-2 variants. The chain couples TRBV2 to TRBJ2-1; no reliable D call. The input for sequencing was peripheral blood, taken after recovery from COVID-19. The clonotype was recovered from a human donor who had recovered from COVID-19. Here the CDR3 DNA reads TGTGCCAGCACCTCATTGTATGAGCAGTTCTTC. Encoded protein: CASTSLYEQFF.